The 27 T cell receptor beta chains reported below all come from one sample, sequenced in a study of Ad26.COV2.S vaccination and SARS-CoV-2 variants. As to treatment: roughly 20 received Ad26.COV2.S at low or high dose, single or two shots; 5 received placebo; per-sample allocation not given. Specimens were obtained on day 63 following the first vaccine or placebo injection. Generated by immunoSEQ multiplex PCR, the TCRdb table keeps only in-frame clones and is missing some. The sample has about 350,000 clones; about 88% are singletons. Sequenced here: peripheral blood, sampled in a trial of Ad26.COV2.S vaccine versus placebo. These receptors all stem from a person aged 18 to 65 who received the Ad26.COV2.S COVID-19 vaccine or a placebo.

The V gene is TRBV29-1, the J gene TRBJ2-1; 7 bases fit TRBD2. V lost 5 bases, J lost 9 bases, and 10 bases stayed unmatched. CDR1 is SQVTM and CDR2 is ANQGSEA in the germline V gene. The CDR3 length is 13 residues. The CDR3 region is CSVLAAGVGEQFF. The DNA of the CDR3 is TGCAGCGTTCTAGCGGCAGGCGTCGGTGAGCAGTTCTTC.

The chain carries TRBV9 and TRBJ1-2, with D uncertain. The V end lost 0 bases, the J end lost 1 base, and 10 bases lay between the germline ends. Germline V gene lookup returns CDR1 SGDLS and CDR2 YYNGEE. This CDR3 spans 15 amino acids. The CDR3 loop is CASSVVEEGNYGYTF. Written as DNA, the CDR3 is TGTGCCAGCAGCGTAGTAGAGGAGGGTAACTATGGCTACACCTTC.

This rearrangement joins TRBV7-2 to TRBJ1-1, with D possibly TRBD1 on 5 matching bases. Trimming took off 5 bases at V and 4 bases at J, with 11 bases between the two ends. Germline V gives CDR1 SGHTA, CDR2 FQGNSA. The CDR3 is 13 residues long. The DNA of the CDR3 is TGTGCCAGCAGCCCCCGGGGCATCACTGAAGCTTTCTTT. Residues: CASSPRGITEAFF.

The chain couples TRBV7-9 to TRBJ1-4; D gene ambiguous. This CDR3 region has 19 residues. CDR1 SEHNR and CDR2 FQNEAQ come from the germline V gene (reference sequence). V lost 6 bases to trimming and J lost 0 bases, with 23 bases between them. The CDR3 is CASRPLGAGPFATNEKLFF. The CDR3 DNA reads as TGTGCCAGCAGGCCTCTGGGCGCAGGACCCTTTGCAACTAATGAAAAACTGTTTTTT.

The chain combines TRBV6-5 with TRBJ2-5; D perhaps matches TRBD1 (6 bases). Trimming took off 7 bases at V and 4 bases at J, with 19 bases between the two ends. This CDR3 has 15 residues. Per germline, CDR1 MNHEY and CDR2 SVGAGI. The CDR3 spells CASIHRQGRGETQYF. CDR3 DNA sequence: TGTGCCAGCATCCACCGCCAGGGGCGCGGAGAGACCCAGTACTTC.

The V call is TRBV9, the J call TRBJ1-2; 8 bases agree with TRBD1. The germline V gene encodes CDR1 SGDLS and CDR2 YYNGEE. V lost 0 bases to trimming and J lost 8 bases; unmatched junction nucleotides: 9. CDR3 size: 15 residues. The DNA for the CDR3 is TGTGCCAGCAGCGTAGACACAGGGGGTTTATGGGGCTACACCTTC. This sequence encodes CASSVDTGGLWGYTF.

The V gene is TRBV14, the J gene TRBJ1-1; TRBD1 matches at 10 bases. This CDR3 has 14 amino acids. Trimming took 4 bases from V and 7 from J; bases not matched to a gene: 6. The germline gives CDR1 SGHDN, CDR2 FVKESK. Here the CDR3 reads CASSRDRGGNEAFF. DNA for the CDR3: TGTGCCAGCAGCCGGGACAGGGGCGGCAATGAAGCTTTCTTT.

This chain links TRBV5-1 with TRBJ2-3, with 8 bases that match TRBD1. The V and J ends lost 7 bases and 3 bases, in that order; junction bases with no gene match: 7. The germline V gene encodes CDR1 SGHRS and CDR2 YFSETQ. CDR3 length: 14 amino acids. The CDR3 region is CASGRTGFTDTQYF. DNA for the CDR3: TGCGCCAGCGGGAGGACAGGGTTTACAGATACGCAGTATTTT.

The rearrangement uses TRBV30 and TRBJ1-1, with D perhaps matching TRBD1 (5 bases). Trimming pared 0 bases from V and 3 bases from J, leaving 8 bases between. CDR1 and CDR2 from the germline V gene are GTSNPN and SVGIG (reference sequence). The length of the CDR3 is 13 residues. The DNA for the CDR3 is TGTGCCTGGAGTGTGAGGGGAGACACTGAAGCTTTCTTT. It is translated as CAWSVRGDTEAFF.

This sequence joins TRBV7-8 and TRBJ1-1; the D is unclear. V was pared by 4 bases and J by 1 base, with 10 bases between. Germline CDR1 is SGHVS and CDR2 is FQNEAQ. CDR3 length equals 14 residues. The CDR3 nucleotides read TGTGCCAGCAGCTCCCTGGGGTGGAACACTGAAGCTTTCTTT. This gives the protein CASSSLGWNTEAFF.

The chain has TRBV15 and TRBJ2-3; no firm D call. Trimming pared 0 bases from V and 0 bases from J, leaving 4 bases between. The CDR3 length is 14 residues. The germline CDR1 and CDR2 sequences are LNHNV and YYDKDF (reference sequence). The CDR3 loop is CATSRDGSTDTQYF. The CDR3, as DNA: TGTGCCACCAGCAGAGATGGAAGCACAGATACGCAGTATTTT.

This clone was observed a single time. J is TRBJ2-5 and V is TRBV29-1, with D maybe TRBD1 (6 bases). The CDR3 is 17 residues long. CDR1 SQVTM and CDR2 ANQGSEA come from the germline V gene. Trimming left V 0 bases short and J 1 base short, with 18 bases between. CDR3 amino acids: CSVEDIDNRESQETQYF. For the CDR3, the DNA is TGCAGCGTTGAAGATATTGACAACAGGGAAAGCCAAGAGACCCAGTACTTC.

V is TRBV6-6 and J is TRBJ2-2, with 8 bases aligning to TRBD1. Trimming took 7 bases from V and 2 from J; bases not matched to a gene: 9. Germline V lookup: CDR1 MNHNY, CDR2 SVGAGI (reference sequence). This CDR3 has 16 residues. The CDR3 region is CASTRRTGRNTGELFF. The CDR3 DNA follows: TGTGCCAGCACCAGACGGACAGGGAGAAACACCGGGGAGCTGTTTTTT.

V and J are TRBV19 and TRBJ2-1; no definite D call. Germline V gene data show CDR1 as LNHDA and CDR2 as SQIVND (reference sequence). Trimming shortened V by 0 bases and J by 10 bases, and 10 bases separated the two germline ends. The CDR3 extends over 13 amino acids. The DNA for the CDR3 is TGTGCCAGTAGTATAGATCGCAAGAGAGAGCAGTTCTTC. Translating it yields CASSIDRKREQFF.

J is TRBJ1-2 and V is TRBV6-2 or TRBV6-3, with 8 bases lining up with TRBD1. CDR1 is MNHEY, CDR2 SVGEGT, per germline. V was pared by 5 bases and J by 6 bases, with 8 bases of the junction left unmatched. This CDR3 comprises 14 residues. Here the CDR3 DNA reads TGTGCCAGCAGTACCGCAGGGGGCTCTAATGGCTACACCTTC. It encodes CASSTAGGSNGYTF.

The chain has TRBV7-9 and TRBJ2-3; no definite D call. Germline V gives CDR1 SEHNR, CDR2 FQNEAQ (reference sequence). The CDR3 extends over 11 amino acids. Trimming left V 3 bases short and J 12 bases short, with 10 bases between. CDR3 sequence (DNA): TGTGCCAGCAGCTTTCTCCGGGCCCAGTATTTT. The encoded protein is CASSFLRAQYF.

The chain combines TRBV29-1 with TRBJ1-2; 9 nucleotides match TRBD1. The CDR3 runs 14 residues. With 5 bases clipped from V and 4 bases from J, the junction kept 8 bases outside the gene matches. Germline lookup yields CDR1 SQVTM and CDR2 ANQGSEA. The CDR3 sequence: CSVLRDREGYGYTF. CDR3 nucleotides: TGCAGCGTTCTCCGGGACAGGGAGGGCTATGGCTACACCTTC.

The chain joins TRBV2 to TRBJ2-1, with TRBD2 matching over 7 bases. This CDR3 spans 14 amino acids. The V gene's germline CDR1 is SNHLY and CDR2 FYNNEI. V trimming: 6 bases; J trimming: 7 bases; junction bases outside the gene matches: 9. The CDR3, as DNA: TGTGCCAGCAGACTCCTCGCTAGCGGAAATGAGCAGTTCTTC. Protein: CASRLLASGNEQFF.

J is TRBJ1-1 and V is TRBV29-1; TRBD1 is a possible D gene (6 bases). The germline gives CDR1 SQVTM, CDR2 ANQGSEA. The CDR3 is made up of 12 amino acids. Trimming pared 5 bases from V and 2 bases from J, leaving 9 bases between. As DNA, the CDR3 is TGCAGCGTTCACAGGGTTAACACTGAAGCTTTCTTT. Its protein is CSVHRVNTEAFF.

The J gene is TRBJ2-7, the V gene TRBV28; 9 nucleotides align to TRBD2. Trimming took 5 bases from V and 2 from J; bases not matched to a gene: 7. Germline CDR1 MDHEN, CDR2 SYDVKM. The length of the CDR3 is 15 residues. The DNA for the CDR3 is TGTGCCAGCAGTCCATGGGCGGGAGGGCCCTACGAGCAGTACTTC. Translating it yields CASSPWAGGPYEQYF.

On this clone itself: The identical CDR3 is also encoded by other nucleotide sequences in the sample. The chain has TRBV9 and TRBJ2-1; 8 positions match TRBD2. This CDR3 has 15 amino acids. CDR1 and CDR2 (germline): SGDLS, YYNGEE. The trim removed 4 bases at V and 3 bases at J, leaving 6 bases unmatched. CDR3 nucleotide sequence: TGTGCCAGCAGCCTCAGCGGGGGCAACTACAATGAGCAGTTCTTC. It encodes CASSLSGGNYNEQFF.

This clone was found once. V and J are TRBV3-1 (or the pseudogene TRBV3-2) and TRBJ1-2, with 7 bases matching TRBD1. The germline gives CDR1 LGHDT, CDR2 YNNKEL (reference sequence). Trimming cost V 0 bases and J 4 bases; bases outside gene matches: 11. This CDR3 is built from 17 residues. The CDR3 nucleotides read TGTGCCAGCAGCCAAGATTGGACAGGAGACTCCCCCTATGGCTACACCTTC. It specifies CASSQDWTGDSPYGYTF.

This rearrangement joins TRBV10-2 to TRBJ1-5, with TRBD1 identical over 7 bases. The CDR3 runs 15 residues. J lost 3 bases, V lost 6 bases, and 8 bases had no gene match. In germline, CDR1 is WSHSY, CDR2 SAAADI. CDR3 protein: CASRDATGNNQPQHF. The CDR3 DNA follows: TGCGCCAGCAGAGATGCGACAGGGAACAATCAGCCCCAGCATTTT.

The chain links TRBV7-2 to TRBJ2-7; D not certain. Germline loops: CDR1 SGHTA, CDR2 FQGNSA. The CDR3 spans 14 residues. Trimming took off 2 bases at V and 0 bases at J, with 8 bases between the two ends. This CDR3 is CASSLTSISYEQYF. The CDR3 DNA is TGTGCCAGCAGCTTAACGAGTATCTCCTACGAGCAGTACTTC.

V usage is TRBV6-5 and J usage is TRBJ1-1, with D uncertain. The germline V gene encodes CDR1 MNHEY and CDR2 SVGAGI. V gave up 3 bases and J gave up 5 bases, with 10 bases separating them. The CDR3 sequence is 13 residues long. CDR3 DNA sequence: TGTGCCAGCAGTTATGGGGTAGAAACTGAAGCTTTCTTT. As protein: CASSYGVETEAFF.

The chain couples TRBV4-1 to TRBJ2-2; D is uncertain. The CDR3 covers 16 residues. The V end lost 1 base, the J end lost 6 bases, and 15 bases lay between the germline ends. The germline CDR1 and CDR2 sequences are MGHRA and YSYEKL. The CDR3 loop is CASSQVQVQVAGELFF. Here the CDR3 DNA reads TGCGCCAGCAGCCAAGTCCAGGTTCAGGTAGCCGGGGAGCTGTTTTTT.

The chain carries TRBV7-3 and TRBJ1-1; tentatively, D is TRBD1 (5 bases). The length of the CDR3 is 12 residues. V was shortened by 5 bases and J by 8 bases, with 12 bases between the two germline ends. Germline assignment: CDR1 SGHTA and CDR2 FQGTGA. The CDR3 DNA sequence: TGTGCCAGCAGCCCCCTTGGGGGGGAAGCTTTCTTT. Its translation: CASSPLGGEAFF.